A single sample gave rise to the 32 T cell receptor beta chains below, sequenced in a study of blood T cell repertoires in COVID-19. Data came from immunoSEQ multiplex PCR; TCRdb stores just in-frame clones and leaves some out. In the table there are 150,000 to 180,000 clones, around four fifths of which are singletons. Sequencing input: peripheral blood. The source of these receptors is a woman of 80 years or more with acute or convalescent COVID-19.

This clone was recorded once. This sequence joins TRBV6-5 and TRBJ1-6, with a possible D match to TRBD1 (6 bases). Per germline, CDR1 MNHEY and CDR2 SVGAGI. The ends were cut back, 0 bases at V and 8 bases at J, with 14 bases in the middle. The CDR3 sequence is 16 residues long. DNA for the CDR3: TGTGCCAGCAGTTACTCTTCACAGGGTGTTGATTCACCCCTCCACTTT. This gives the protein CASSYSSQGVDSPLHF.

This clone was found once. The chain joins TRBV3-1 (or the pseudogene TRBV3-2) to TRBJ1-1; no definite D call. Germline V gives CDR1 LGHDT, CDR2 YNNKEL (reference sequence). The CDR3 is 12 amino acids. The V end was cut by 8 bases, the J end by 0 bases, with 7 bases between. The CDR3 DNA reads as TGTGCCAGCGGCGGGGTGAACACTGAAGCTTTCTTT. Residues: CASGGVNTEAFF.

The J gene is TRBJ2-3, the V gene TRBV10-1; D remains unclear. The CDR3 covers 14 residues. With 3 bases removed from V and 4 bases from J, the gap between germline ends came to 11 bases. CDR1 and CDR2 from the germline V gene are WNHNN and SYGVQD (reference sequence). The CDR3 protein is CASSEARRADTQYF. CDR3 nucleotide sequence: TGCGCCAGCAGTGAAGCGAGACGAGCAGATACGCAGTATTTT.

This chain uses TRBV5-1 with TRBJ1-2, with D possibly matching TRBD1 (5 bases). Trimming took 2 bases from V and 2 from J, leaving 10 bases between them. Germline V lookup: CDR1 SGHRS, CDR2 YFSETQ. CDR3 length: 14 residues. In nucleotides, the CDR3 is TGCGCCAGCAGCTTTAGAACAGGCAACTATGGCTACACCTTC. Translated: CASSFRTGNYGYTF.

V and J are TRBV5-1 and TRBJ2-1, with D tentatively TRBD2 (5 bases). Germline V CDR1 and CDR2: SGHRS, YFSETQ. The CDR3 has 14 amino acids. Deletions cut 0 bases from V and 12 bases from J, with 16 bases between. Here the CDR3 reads CASSLAYEGTGQFF. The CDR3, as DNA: TGCGCCAGCAGCTTGGCCTATGAGGGTACGGGGCAGTTCTTC.

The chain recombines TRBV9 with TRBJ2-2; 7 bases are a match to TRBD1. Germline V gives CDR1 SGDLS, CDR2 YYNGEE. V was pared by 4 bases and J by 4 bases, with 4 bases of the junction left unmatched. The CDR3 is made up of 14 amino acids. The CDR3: CASSPRTGTGELFF. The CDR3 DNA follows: TGTGCCAGCAGCCCAAGGACAGGCACCGGGGAGCTGTTTTTT.

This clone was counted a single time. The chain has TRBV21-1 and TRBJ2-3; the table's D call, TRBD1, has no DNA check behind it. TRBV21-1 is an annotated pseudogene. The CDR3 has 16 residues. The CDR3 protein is CASSKKQTSDTDTQYF. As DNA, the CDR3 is TGTGCCAGCAGCAAGAAACAGACCTCAGACACAGATACGCAGTATTTT.

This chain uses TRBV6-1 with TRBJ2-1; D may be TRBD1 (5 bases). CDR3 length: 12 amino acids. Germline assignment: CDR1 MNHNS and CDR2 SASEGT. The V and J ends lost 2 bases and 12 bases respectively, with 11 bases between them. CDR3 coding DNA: TGTGCCAGCAGTGAACCCACAGGTGCGCAGTTCTTC. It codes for CASSEPTGAQFF.

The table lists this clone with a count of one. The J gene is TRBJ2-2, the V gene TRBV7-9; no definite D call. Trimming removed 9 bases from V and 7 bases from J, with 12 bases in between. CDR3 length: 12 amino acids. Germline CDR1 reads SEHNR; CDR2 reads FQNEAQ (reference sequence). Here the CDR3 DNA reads TGTGCCAGTCGAATTAGTTTCGGGGAGCTGTTTTTT. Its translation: CASRISFGELFF.

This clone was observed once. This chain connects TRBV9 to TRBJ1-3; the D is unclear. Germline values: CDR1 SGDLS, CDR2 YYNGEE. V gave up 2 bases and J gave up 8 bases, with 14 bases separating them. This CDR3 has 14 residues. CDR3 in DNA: TGTGCCAGCAGCGTGACGCAGAGGGCCGACACCATATATTTT. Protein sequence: CASSVTQRADTIYF.

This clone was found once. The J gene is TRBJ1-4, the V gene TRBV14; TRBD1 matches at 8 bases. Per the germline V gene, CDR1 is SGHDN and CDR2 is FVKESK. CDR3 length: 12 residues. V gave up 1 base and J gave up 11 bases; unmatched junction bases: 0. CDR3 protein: CASSQGTGKLFF. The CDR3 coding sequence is TGTGCCAGCAGCCAAGGGACAGGGAAACTGTTTTTT.

The CDR3 DNA reads TGTGCCAGCAGCTTGACCCAGACTTGGGTAAGGTTCGAGCAGTACTTC. As protein: CASSLTQTWVRFEQYF. The V and J genes are TRBV5-5 and TRBJ2-7; no firm D call. V was shortened by 1 base and J by 6 bases, with 20 bases between the two germline ends. This CDR3 comprises 16 residues. CDR1 SGHKS and CDR2 YYEKEE come from the germline V gene (reference sequence).

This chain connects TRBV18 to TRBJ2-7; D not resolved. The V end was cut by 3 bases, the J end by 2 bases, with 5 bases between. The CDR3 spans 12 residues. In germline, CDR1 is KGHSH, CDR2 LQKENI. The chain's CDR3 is CASSPSTYEQYF. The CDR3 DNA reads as TGTGCCAGCTCACCGTCAACCTACGAGCAGTACTTC.

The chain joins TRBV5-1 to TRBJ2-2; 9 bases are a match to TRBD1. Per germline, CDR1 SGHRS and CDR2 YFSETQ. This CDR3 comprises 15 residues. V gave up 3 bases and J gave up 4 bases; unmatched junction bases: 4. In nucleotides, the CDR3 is TGCGCCAGCAGCTGGGGACAGGGAACCACCGGGGAGCTGTTTTTT. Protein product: CASSWGQGTTGELFF. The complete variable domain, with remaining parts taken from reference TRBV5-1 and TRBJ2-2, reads KAGVTQTPRYLIKTRGQQVTLSCSPISGHRSVSWYQQTPGQGLQFLFEYFSETQRNKGNFPGRFSGRQFSNSRSEMNVSTLELGDSALYLCASSWGQGTTGELFFGEGSRLTVL.

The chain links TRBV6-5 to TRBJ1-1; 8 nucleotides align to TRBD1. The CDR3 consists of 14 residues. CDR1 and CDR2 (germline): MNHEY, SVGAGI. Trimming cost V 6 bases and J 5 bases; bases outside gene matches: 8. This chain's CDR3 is CASRLGQGSTEAFF. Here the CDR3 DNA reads TGTGCCAGCAGACTTGGACAGGGAAGTACTGAAGCTTTCTTT.

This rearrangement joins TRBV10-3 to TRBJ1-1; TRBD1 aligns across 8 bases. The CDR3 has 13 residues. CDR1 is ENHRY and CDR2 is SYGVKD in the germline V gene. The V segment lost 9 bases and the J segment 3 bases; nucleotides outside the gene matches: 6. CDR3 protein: CAIRQGLDTEAFF. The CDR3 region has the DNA TGTGCCATTCGACAGGGGCTGGACACTGAAGCTTTCTTT.

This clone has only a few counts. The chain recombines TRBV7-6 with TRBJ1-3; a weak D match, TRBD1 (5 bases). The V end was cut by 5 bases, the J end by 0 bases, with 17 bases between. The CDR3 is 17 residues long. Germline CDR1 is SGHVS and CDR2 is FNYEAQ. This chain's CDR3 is CASSAIPPGLSGNTIYF. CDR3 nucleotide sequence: TGTGCCAGCAGCGCCATCCCCCCGGGACTCTCTGGAAACACCATATATTTT.

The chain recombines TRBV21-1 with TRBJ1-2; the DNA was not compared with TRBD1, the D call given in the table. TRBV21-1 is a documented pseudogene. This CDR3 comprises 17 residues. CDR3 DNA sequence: TGTGCCAGCAGCAAAAGCAAGGGGGCCTATATATCTAGAGGCTACACCTTC. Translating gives CASSKSKGAYISRGYTF.

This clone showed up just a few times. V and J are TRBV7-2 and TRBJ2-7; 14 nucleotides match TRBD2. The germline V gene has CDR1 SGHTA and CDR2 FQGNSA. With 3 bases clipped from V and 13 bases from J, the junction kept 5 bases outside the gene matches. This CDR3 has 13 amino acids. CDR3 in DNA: TGTGCCAGCAGCTTCGGGACTAGCGGGGGCCTTTACTTC. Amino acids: CASSFGTSGGLYF. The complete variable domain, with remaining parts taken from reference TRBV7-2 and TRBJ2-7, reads GAGVSQSPSNKVTEKGKDVELRCDPISGHTALYWYRQSLGQGLEFLIYFQGNSAPDKSGLPSDRFSAERTGGSVSTLTIQRTQQEDSAVYLCASSFGTSGGLYFGPGTRLTVT.

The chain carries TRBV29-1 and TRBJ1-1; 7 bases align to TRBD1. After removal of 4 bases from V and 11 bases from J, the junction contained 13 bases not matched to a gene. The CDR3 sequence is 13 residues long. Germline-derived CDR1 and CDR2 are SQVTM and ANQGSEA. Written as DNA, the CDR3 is TGCAGCGTTGCCTTGGACAGGCGATCCCTGGCTTTCTTT. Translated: CSVALDRRSLAFF.

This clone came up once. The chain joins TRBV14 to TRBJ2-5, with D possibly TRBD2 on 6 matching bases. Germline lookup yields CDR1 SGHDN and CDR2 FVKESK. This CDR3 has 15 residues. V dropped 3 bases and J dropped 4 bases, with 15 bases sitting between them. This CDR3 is CASSHWGRERETQYF. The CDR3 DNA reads TGTGCCAGCAGCCATTGGGGCCGGGAGCGAGAGACCCAGTACTTC.

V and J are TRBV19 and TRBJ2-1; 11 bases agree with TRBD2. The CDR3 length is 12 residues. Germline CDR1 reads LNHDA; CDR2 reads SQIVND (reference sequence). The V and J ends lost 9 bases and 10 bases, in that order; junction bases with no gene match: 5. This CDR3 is CASTSSGGEQFF. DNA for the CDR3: TGTGCCAGCACGTCTAGCGGGGGGGAGCAGTTCTTC.

The DNA of the CDR3 is TGTGCCAGCAGCTTAGCTGGGCGGGGGGGGATCAATGAGCAGTTCTTC. Protein sequence: CASSLAGRGGINEQFF. This chain connects TRBV7-9 to TRBJ2-1; 9 bases line up with TRBD2. Germline lookup yields CDR1 SEHNR and CDR2 FQNEAQ (reference sequence). This CDR3 is 16 amino acids long. Trimming at V came to 0 bases and at J to 6 bases, leaving 6 bases not matched to a gene.

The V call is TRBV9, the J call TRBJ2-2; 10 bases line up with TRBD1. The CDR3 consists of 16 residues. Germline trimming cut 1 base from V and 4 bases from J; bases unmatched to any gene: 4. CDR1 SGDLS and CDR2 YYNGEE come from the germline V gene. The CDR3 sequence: CASSVYGTGVTGELFF. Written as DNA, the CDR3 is TGTGCCAGCAGCGTATACGGGACAGGGGTCACCGGGGAGCTGTTTTTT.

The CDR3 protein is CASSPRLAGVTDTQYF. The CDR3 bases are TGTGCCAGCTCACCGCGACTAGCGGGGGTCACAGATACGCAGTATTTT. The chain has TRBV18 and TRBJ2-3; 12 nucleotides agree with TRBD2. The CDR3 has 16 residues. Trimming took 3 bases from V and 2 from J; bases not matched to a gene: 3. Germline loops: CDR1 KGHSH, CDR2 LQKENI.

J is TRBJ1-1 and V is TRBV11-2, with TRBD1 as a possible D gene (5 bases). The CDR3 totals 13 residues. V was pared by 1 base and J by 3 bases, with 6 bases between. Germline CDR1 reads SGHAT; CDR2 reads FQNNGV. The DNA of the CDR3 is TGTGCCAGCAGCTTAGGGACACACACTGAAGCTTTCTTT. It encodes CASSLGTHTEAFF.

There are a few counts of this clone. The CDR3 loop is CASSRDSHVGNTQYF. CDR3 nucleotide sequence: TGTGCCAGCAGTCGGGACAGCCATGTCGGTAATACGCAGTATTTT. V and J are TRBV2 and TRBJ2-3; TRBD1 agrees at 7 bases. V dropped 5 bases and J dropped 7; count of bases not matched to a gene: 12. Germline CDR1 and CDR2: SNHLY and FYNNEI. This CDR3 comprises 15 residues.

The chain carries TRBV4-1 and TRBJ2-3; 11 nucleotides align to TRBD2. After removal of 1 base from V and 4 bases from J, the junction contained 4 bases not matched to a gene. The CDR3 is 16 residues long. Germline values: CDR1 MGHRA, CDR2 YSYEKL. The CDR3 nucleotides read TGCGCCAGCAGCCAAGGGCTAGCGGGGGGTCCAGATACGCAGTATTTT. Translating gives CASSQGLAGGPDTQYF.

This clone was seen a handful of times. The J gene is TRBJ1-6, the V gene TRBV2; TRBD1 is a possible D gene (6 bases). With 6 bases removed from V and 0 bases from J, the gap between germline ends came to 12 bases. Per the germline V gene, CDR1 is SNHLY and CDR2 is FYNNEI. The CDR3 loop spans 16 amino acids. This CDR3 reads CASSLQQGSYNSPLHF. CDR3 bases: TGTGCCAGCAGCCTTCAACAGGGCTCCTATAATTCACCCCTCCACTTT.

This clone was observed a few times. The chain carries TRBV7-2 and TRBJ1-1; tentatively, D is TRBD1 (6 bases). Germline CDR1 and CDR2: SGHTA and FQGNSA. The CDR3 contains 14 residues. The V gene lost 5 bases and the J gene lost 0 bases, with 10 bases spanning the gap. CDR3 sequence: CASSIGQLNTEAFF. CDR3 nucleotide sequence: TGTGCCAGCAGCATCGGACAGCTGAACACTGAAGCTTTCTTT.

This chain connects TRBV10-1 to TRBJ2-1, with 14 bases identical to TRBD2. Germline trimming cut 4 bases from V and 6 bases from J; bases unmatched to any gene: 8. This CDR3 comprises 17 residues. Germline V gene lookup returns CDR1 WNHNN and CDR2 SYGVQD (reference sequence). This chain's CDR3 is CASSGGLAGAFFNEQFF. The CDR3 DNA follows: TGCGCCAGCAGTGGGGGACTAGCGGGAGCTTTTTTCAATGAGCAGTTCTTC.

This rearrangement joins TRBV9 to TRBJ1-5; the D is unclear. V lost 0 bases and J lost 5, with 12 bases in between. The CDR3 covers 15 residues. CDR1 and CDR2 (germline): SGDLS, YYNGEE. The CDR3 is CASSVAGEPYQPQHF. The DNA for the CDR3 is TGTGCCAGCAGCGTAGCTGGGGAGCCCTATCAGCCCCAGCATTTT.